What follows describes a single T cell receptor (beta chain). The CDR3 loop spans 15 amino acids. CDR1 and CDR2 from the germline V gene are SGHDN and FVKESK. Trimming pared 4 bases from V and 1 base from J, leaving 13 bases between. The data were taken from a study of shared T cell receptors in the human thymus. The repertoire was sequenced with immunoSEQ multiplex PCR; TCRdb's copy has only in-frame clones and lacks some. In the table there are roughly 560,000 clones, 75% to 80% of which are singletons. The same specimen was also included in a second study, on human thymus T cells. This second report adds: Donation was from healthy Finnish infants who were having corrective surgery that addressed congenital heart defects. Surgeons resected thymus tissue during corrective heart surgery. Among thymic and blood repertoires, usage of V and J genes appeared biased. What related research reported was that thymic repertoires overlapped highly among unrelated individuals.

This TCR was sampled from a boy under two years old with a congenital heart defect. Specimen: thymocytes. This sequence joins TRBV14 and TRBJ1-1; D may be TRBD1 (5 bases). CDR3 in amino acids: CASSRKATGNTEAFF. In DNA form, the CDR3 reads TGTGCCAGCAGCCGAAAAGCCACAGGGAACACTGAAGCTTTCTTT. Looking up the rest from reference TRBV14 and TRBJ1-1 gives the full variable domain: EAGVTQFPSHSVIEKGQTVTLRCDPISGHDNLYWYRRVMGKEIKFLLHFVKESKQDESGMPNNRFLAERTGGTYSTLKVQPAELEDSGVYFCASSRKATGNTEAFFGQGTRLTVV.